The 23 T cell receptor beta chains reported below all come from one sample, sequenced in a study of T cells after yellow fever vaccination. TCRdb re-called the 5' RACE reads through MiXCR, storing one row per CDR3 protein. In the table there are roughly 170,000 distinct CDR3 sequences, approximately 6.2% of which are singletons. The source was CD4+ T cells sorted from PBMCs, collected on the day of the first yellow fever vaccination. Every receptor here comes from a man younger than 35 who received the YFV17D yellow fever vaccine.

This clonotype has only a few counts. The chain has TRBV11-2 and TRBJ1-1; 7 bases line up with TRBD1. With 2 bases clipped from V and 1 base from J, the junction kept 7 bases outside the gene matches. The V gene's germline CDR1 is SGHAT and CDR2 FQNNGV. CDR3 length: 16 amino acids. In DNA form, the CDR3 reads TGTGCCAGCAGCTTATACCCGGGGGACAGGAACACTGAAGCTTTCTTT. Translated, it gives CASSLYPGDRNTEAFF.

The CDR3 DNA follows: TGTGCCAGCAGCTTAGCTCCGACAGGTTGGAACACTGAAGCTTTCTTT. It translates to CASSLAPTGWNTEAFF. The chain is built from TRBV11-2 and TRBJ1-1; TRBD1 might be the D (6 bases). CDR1 SGHAT and CDR2 FQNNGV come from the germline V gene. This CDR3 contains 16 residues. Trimming took 1 base from V and 1 from J, leaving 13 bases between them.

This clonotype was seen many times. The V gene is TRBV7-3, the J gene TRBJ1-2, with D maybe TRBD1 (5 bases). The ends were cut back, 2 bases at V and 4 bases at J, with 8 bases in the middle. The germline CDR1 and CDR2 sequences are SGHTA and FQGTGA. The CDR3 spans 13 residues. The CDR3 DNA is TGTGCCAGCAGCTTATTGGGGGGCTATGGCTACACCTTC. This translates into CASSLLGGYGYTF.

This clonotype was recorded at least ten times. The chain couples TRBV12-3 or TRBV12-4 to TRBJ2-5, with a weak D call TRBD2 (8 bases). The CDR3 extends over 18 amino acids. Trimming took off 6 bases at V and 7 bases at J, with 30 bases between the two ends. The CDR3 loop is CASRTTGPGLAAFGTQYF. The CDR3 nucleotides are TGTGCCAGCAGGACGACAGGGCCAGGACTAGCTGCGTTCGGGACCCAGTACTTC.

On this clonotype itself: A clone one base away is much larger, so this may be a read error. The CDR3 sequence: CASRLVLAGATGELFF. CDR3 DNA: TGTGCCAGCAGATTAGTCTTGGCGGGGGCGACCGGGGAGCTGTTTTTT. The chain recombines TRBV7-9 with TRBJ2-2, with D perhaps matching TRBD2 (7 bases). Germline CDR1 SEHNR, CDR2 FQNEAQ (reference sequence). The CDR3 spans 16 residues.

This chain links TRBV29-1 with TRBJ2-5; D is unclear. The germline CDR1 and CDR2 sequences are SQVTM and ANQGSEA. V lost 4 bases and J 1 base, leaving 13 bases between the germline ends. This CDR3 comprises 14 residues. As DNA, the CDR3 is TGCAGCGTTGCTGGCCGGGTCCGCCAAGAGACCCAGTACTTC. It translates to CSVAGRVRQETQYF. The whole variable domain, remainder taken from reference TRBV29-1 and TRBJ2-5, is SAVISQKPSRDICQRGTSLTIQCQVDSQVTMMFWYRQQPGQSLTLIATANQGSEATYESGFVIDKFPISRPNLTFSTLTVSNMSPEDSSIYLCSVAGRVRQETQYFGPGTRLLVL.

This clonotype was seen at least ten times. The chain carries TRBV7-2 and TRBJ2-3, with 9 bases lining up with TRBD2. Germline V gene sequence: CDR1 SGHTA, CDR2 FQGNSA. The CDR3 covers 14 residues. V trimming: 6 bases; J trimming: 4 bases; junction bases outside the gene matches: 5. The CDR3 DNA follows: TGTGCCAGCAGGCCGCGGACTAGCGCAGATACGCAGTATTTT. Its protein is CASRPRTSADTQYF.

In its sample, this clonotype was seen many times. The rearrangement uses TRBV6-1 and TRBJ2-3; D is tentatively TRBD1 or TRBD2 (5 bases each). The CDR3 spans 16 residues. Germline values: CDR1 MNHNS, CDR2 SASEGT. Trimming took 6 bases from V and 0 from J, leaving 16 bases between them. Here the CDR3 DNA reads TGTGCCAGCAGGATCCAGGGTCCGGGGAGCACAGATACGCAGTATTTT. Its translation: CASRIQGPGSTDTQYF.

The table lists this clonotype with a few counts. V and J are TRBV14 and TRBJ2-3; D remains unclear. Trimming removed 1 base from V and 7 bases from J, with 9 bases in between. CDR3 length equals 13 residues. CDR1 SGHDN and CDR2 FVKESK come from the germline V gene. CDR3 in amino acids: CASSQAASHTQYF. The CDR3 coding sequence is TGTGCCAGCAGCCAAGCAGCCTCACATACGCAGTATTTT.

This clonotype was seen at least ten times. This chain joins TRBV20-1 and TRBJ2-7, with 9 positions matching TRBD1. Trimming cost V 5 bases and J 5 bases; bases outside gene matches: 10. CDR1 DFQATT and CDR2 SNEGSKA come from the germline V gene (reference sequence). The CDR3 covers 14 residues. CDR3 nucleotide sequence: TGCAGTGCTTTCACACAGGGGGCTGGCGACGAGCAGTACTTC. Amino acid sequence: CSAFTQGAGDEQYF.

In its sample, this clonotype was seen many times. This chain links TRBV7-3 with TRBJ2-2; possibly TRBD1 or TRBD2 for D (5 bases each). The CDR3 sequence is 16 residues long. Deletions cut 5 bases from V and 5 bases from J, with 18 bases between. The germline V gene encodes CDR1 SGHTA and CDR2 FQGTGA. The CDR3 region is CASSPRAGTMTGELFF. In nucleotides, the CDR3 is TGTGCCAGCAGCCCCCGGGCCGGGACCATGACCGGGGAGCTGTTTTTT.

At least ten counts were recorded for this clonotype. The chain carries TRBV20-1 and TRBJ2-3; D might be TRBD1 or TRBD2, each matching 5 bases. The V and J ends lost 4 bases and 6 bases respectively, with 14 bases between them. Per the germline V gene, CDR1 is DFQATT and CDR2 is SNEGSKA (reference sequence). This CDR3 comprises 13 residues. CDR3 sequence: CSATGTPGDTQYF. In DNA, the CDR3 is TGCAGTGCTACCGGGACCCCAGGGGATACGCAGTATTTT.

This clonotype was seen repeatedly, ten times or more. V is TRBV4-2 and J is TRBJ1-1; TRBD1 matches at 7 bases. Trimming at V came to 2 bases and at J to 0 bases, leaving 6 bases not matched to a gene. The CDR3 has 16 amino acids. Germline V gene sequence: CDR1 LGHNA, CDR2 YNFKEQ. The CDR3 here is CASSQHPGQMNTEAFF. The CDR3 nucleotides are TGTGCCAGCAGCCAACACCCGGGACAGATGAACACTGAAGCTTTCTTT.

This clonotype was observed many times. The DNA of the CDR3 is TGCAGCGTTGAAGAACAGCCCCTGCGCTACACCTTC. Encoded protein: CSVEEQPLRYTF. This chain joins TRBV29-1 and TRBJ1-2, with D uncertain. Germline CDR1 is SQVTM and CDR2 is ANQGSEA. Trimming removed 0 bases from V and 9 bases from J, with 11 bases in between. This CDR3 region has 12 residues. Together with reference TRBV29-1 and TRBJ1-2, the CDR3 gives the full variable domain: SAVISQKPSRDICQRGTSLTIQCQVDSQVTMMFWYRQQPGQSLTLIATANQGSEATYESGFVIDKFPISRPNLTFSTLTVSNMSPEDSSIYLCSVEEQPLRYTFGSGTRLTVV.

Many counts were recorded for this clonotype. This chain links TRBV10-2 with TRBJ1-2; 8 nucleotides align to TRBD1. Germline V gene data show CDR1 as WSHSY and CDR2 as SAAADI. This CDR3 is 13 amino acids long. Trimming at V came to 6 bases and at J to 2 bases, leaving 2 bases not matched to a gene. For the CDR3, the DNA is TGCGCCAGCAGCCGGGACAGGAACTATGGCTACACCTTC. Translated: CASSRDRNYGYTF.

The CDR3 sequence: CASSFGTAIPTLSYEQYF. The CDR3 DNA reads as TGCGCCAGCAGCTTTGGGACAGCTATCCCGACCTTATCCTACGAGCAGTACTTC. V gene TRBV5-1 combines with J gene TRBJ2-7; TRBD1 matches 7 bases. Trimming removed 2 bases from V and 1 base from J; junction bases left unmatched: 15. CDR1 is SGHRS and CDR2 is YFSETQ in the germline V gene. The CDR3 is made up of 18 amino acids.

The chain employs TRBV7-2 and TRBJ2-1, with 7 nucleotides matching TRBD2. Looked up from germline, CDR1 is SGHTA and CDR2 is FQGNSA. The ends lost 3 bases at V and 8 bases at J; junction bases unmatched: 13. The CDR3 contains 16 residues. As DNA, the CDR3 is TGTGCCAGCAGCTTCTCCTCGACTAGCAGGGTCGATGAGCAGTTCTTC. It codes for CASSFSSTSRVDEQFF.

This clonotype was seen ten or more times. V is TRBV12-3 or TRBV12-4 and J is TRBJ2-5; D gene ambiguous. CDR3 length equals 15 residues. V lost 3 bases and J lost 2, with 13 bases in between. CDR3 in amino acids: CASSLNNLKQETQYF. In DNA form, the CDR3 reads TGTGCCAGCAGTTTGAATAACCTTAAACAAGAGACCCAGTACTTC.

The rearrangement joins TRBV5-1 to TRBJ2-3; 8 bases agree with TRBD1. V lost 4 bases and J lost 0; bases outside the gene matches: 10. The CDR3 has 17 residues. The germline V gene encodes CDR1 SGHRS and CDR2 YFSETQ. The CDR3 here is CASSIRDRWTSTDTQYF. The DNA for the CDR3 is TGCGCCAGCAGCATACGGGACAGGTGGACTAGCACAGATACGCAGTATTTT.

This clonotype was found many times. V gene TRBV2 combines with J gene TRBJ1-1; no firm D call. Germline CDR1 is SNHLY and CDR2 is FYNNEI. The V and J ends lost 4 bases and 3 bases respectively, with 12 bases between them. The CDR3 has 14 residues. The chain's CDR3 is CASSVVGVDTEAFF. As DNA, the CDR3 is TGTGCCAGCAGTGTAGTCGGAGTCGACACTGAAGCTTTCTTT.

This clonotype was recorded many times. V usage is TRBV5-1 and J usage is TRBJ2-3, with 11 bases aligning to TRBD2. V dropped 4 bases and J dropped 5; count of bases not matched to a gene: 3. The germline CDR1 and CDR2 sequences are SGHRS and YFSETQ. This CDR3 comprises 14 residues. Written as DNA, the CDR3 is TGCGCCAGCAGCCCACTAGCGGGGGAAGATACGCAGTATTTT. It translates to CASSPLAGEDTQYF.

This clonotype appeared a few times. This chain joins TRBV5-5 and TRBJ2-3, with a tentative D call TRBD2 (6 bases). Germline CDR1 reads SGHKS; CDR2 reads YYEKEE (reference sequence). Trimming stripped 4 bases from V and 13 bases from J, with 16 bases between. The CDR3 is 12 amino acids. CDR3 residues: CASSPGRGREYF. CDR3 in DNA: TGTGCCAGCAGCCCTGGGCGGGGCAGGGAGTATTTT.

This clonotype was seen at least ten times. This rearrangement joins TRBV20-1 to TRBJ1-2; 11 bases match TRBD1. Trimming at V came to 1 base and at J to 1 base, leaving 2 bases not matched to a gene. The CDR3 extends over 15 amino acids. CDR1 DFQATT and CDR2 SNEGSKA come from the germline V gene (reference sequence). The CDR3 nucleotides read TGCAGTGCTAGAGTGGGGACAGGGGGTAACTATGGCTACACCTTC. It is translated as CSARVGTGGNYGYTF.